Detailed here is one TCR beta chain. The target antigen is unknown. This entry comes from a study of radiotherapy plus CTLA-4 blockade in lung cancer. The study, taken as a whole, reports: Dynamics of early blood T cell clones, together with interferon-beta, were reportedly the best predictors of response.

The V gene end was trimmed by 5 bases and the J gene end by 8 bases; junction bases not matched to a gene: 4. The CDR3 is made up of 13 amino acids. CDR1 is WNHNN, CDR2 SYGVQD, per germline (reference sequence). This table comes from immunoSEQ multiplex PCR, and its TCRdb copy is limited to in-frame clones, with some not included. Among roughly 77,000 clones, roughly 74% were seen once, and the ten largest hold 9.9%. This sample comprised peripheral blood, obtained from a patient treated with radiotherapy plus ipilimumab. V gene TRBV10-1 combines with J gene TRBJ2-5; 11 bases are shared with TRBD2. The clonotype was recovered from a human donor with non-small cell lung cancer whose response to radiotherapy plus ipilimumab could not be evaluated. CDR3 residues: CASSFGLAGTQYF. Here the CDR3 DNA reads TGCGCCAGCAGTTTCGGACTAGCGGGCACCCAGTACTTC.